The 29 T cell receptor beta chains below all came from one sample that was sequenced in a study of T cell clonotyping in hematopoietic cell transplantation. The table came from immunoSEQ multiplex PCR; TCRdb's copy has only in-frame clones and leaves some out. Among 25,000 to 30,000 clones listed, just over 90% were seen once. Noted time point: recipient sample about 28 days before transplant, after cytoreduction. The sample in question was peripheral blood mononuclear cells, obtained before stem cell transplant. The source of these receptors is a middle-aged man with acute myeloid leukemia. Some clones in this sample may be carry-over from other donors' samples.

The gene calls are TRBV28 and TRBJ1-1; no clear D gene. The CDR3 runs 11 residues. V lost 3 bases, J lost 3 bases, and 2 bases lay in between. CDR1 and CDR2 from the germline V gene are MDHEN and SYDVKM. CDR3 region: CASSFYTEAFF. DNA for the CDR3: TGTGCCAGCAGTTTCTACACTGAAGCTTTCTTT.

The chain couples TRBV4-2 to TRBJ2-7, with TRBD1 matching 9 bases. Germline V gene sequence: CDR1 LGHNA, CDR2 YNFKEQ. This CDR3 has 15 amino acids. Trimming took 3 bases from V and 5 from J; bases not matched to a gene: 8. The CDR3 DNA reads as TGTGCCAGCAGCCACCTTGACAGGGGGATCGACGAGCAGTACTTC. Protein sequence: CASSHLDRGIDEQYF.

The V call is TRBV5-1, the J call TRBJ2-5; D perhaps matches TRBD2 (7 bases). The V and J ends lost 1 base and 5 bases respectively, with 15 bases between them. Germline V lookup: CDR1 SGHRS, CDR2 YFSETQ. This CDR3 region has 15 residues. The CDR3 nucleotides are TGCGCCAGCAGCTTGAATACCGGGGGGCAGGAGACCCAGTACTTC. This codes for CASSLNTGGQETQYF.

The rearrangement uses TRBV28 and TRBJ1-1; no firm D call. V was trimmed by 3 bases and J by 5 bases, leaving 7 bases between them. The CDR3 covers 12 residues. CDR1 and CDR2 (germline): MDHEN, SYDVKM. CDR3 sequence: CASSFIQTEAFF. In DNA, the CDR3 is TGTGCCAGCAGTTTCATCCAGACTGAAGCTTTCTTT.

Turning to this clone: The junction does not match germline at one end; this may be a read error. V and J are TRBV2 and TRBJ1-5, with TRBD1 matching 8 bases. CDR1 and CDR2 (germline): SNHLY, FYNNEI. CDR3 length: 15 residues. The CDR3, as DNA: TGTGCCAGCAGGGAAGACCTCCAGGGGGCTCAGCCCCAGCATTTT. Amino acids: CASREDLQGAQPQHF.

The CDR3 nucleotides are TGTGCCAGCAGCAACCACCCCGGAGGGGGGAACACAGATACGCAGTATTTT. It is translated as CASSNHPGGGNTDTQYF. The chain carries TRBV14 and TRBJ2-3; D possibly matches TRBD1 or TRBD2 (6 bases each). With 5 bases removed from V and 2 bases from J, the gap between germline ends came to 20 bases. This CDR3 has 17 amino acids. CDR1 is SGHDN, CDR2 FVKESK, per germline.

This sequence joins TRBV28 and TRBJ1-4; D might be TRBD1 (6 bases). The CDR3 runs 15 residues. Between the trimmed V and J ends, which lost 1 base and 7 bases, there was a span of 13 bases. Germline V gives CDR1 MDHEN, CDR2 SYDVKM. The CDR3 DNA reads as TGTGCCAGCAGTTTATACCAGGGGCTTGGTGAAAAACTGTTTTTT. Protein product: CASSLYQGLGEKLFF.

This clone was counted once. V is TRBV7-9 and J is TRBJ1-2, with 7 nucleotides matching TRBD1. The J segment lost 8 bases and the V segment lost 1 base, leaving 7 bases of the junction unmatched. The germline CDR1 and CDR2 sequences are SEHNR and FQNEAQ (reference sequence). The CDR3 is 14 amino acids. In DNA, the CDR3 is TGTGCCAGCAGCTTAGGAGGGGGCCACGGGGGCTACACCTTC. Translated: CASSLGGGHGGYTF.

The V gene is TRBV19, the J gene TRBJ1-2; no definite D call. The V gene's germline CDR1 is LNHDA and CDR2 SQIVND (reference sequence). The CDR3 is 12 amino acids. Between the trimmed V and J ends, which lost 5 bases and 4 bases, there was a span of 8 bases. CDR3 protein: CASSRSSYGYTF. CDR3 nucleotide sequence: TGTGCCAGTAGTCGCTCCAGCTATGGCTACACCTTC.

This rearrangement joins TRBV7-9 to TRBJ2-7; 7 bases map to TRBD1. The CDR3 has 13 amino acids. V shed 5 bases, J shed 7 bases, and the junction held 8 bases outside the gene matches. CDR1 and CDR2 from the germline V gene are SEHNR and FQNEAQ (reference sequence). The CDR3 region is CASSPPGQIEQYF. The CDR3 coding sequence is TGTGCCAGCAGCCCGCCGGGACAGATTGAGCAGTACTTC.

The genes are TRBV10-3 and TRBJ1-1; D is undetermined. Per the germline V gene, CDR1 is ENHRY and CDR2 is SYGVKD. The V end lost 3 bases, the J end lost 2 bases, and 10 bases lay between the germline ends. This CDR3 has 14 residues. The CDR3 sequence: CAISDAGGNTEAFF. CDR3 in DNA: TGTGCCATCAGTGATGCAGGAGGAAACACTGAAGCTTTCTTT.

CDR3 protein: CASSIDRDGNQPQHF. DNA of the CDR3: TGTGCCAGTAGTATAGATAGGGACGGCAATCAGCCCCAGCATTTT. The chain combines TRBV19 with TRBJ1-5; tentatively, D is TRBD1 (5 bases). The V end lost 0 bases, the J end lost 2 bases, and 8 bases lay between the germline ends. The CDR3 totals 15 residues. Germline lookup yields CDR1 LNHDA and CDR2 SQIVND (reference sequence). Looking up the rest from reference TRBV19 and TRBJ1-5 gives the full variable domain: DGGITQSPKYLFRKEGQNVTLSCEQNLNHDAMYWYRQDPGQGLRLIYYSQIVNDFQKGDIAEGYSVSREKKESFPLTVTSAQKNPTAFYLCASSIDRDGNQPQHFGDGTRLSIL.

This chain links TRBV30 with TRBJ1-6; D unclear. There are 16 residues in the CDR3. The V gene lost 0 bases and the J gene lost 2 bases, with 11 bases spanning the gap. CDR1 and CDR2 (germline): GTSNPN, SVGIG (reference sequence). The CDR3 protein is CAWSVLGRTYNSPLHF. The CDR3 bases are TGTGCCTGGAGTGTTCTCGGCAGAACCTATAATTCACCCCTCCACTTT.

CDR3 nucleotide sequence: TGTGCCAGCAGCTCTGGGAGCAATCAGCCCCAGCATTTT. This codes for CASSSGSNQPQHF. This sequence joins TRBV7-8 and TRBJ1-5; no clear D. V lost 4 bases and J 1 base, leaving 5 bases between the germline ends. There are 13 residues in the CDR3. Germline assignment: CDR1 SGHVS and CDR2 FQNEAQ. Full variable domain (remainder filled in from reference TRBV7-8 and TRBJ1-5): GAGVSQSPRYKVAKRGQDVALRCDPISGHVSLFWYQQALGQGPEFLTYFQNEAQLDKSGLPSDRFFAERPEGSVSTLKIQRTQQEDSAVYLCASSSGSNQPQHFGDGTRLSIL.

The chain recombines TRBV4-1 with TRBJ2-7; 8 bases are shared with TRBD1. The CDR3 spans 16 residues. Germline lookup yields CDR1 MGHRA and CDR2 YSYEKL. The V segment lost 2 bases and the J segment 1 base; nucleotides outside the gene matches: 7. In DNA form, the CDR3 reads TGCGCCAGCAGCCAAATCGGACAGGGCAAATCCTACGAGCAGTACTTC. Encoded protein: CASSQIGQGKSYEQYF.

V usage is TRBV30 and J usage is TRBJ2-1; possibly TRBD1 or TRBD2 for D (7 bases each). The CDR3 has 14 residues. Germline loops: CDR1 GTSNPN, CDR2 SVGIG (reference sequence). Trimming took off 7 bases at V and 1 base at J, with 14 bases between the two ends. The CDR3 bases are TGTGCCTCTCAGGGGGGGGTGTCCTACAATGAGCAGTTCTTC. It specifies CASQGGVSYNEQFF.

The V gene is TRBV4-3, the J gene TRBJ2-2; D perhaps matches TRBD2 (7 bases). The CDR3 is 15 residues long. CDR1 is LGHNA and CDR2 is YSLEER in the germline V gene. V gave up 4 bases and J gave up 2 bases, with 11 bases separating them. CDR3: CASSPGGSNTGELFF. Here the CDR3 DNA reads TGCGCCAGCAGCCCGGGGGGCAGTAACACCGGGGAGCTGTTTTTT.

This chain joins TRBV12-5 and TRBJ2-5, with 10 bases that match TRBD1. The J segment lost 2 bases and the V segment lost 0 bases, leaving 12 bases of the junction unmatched. The CDR3 sequence is 19 residues long. Looked up from germline, CDR1 is LGHNT and CDR2 is FRNRAP. CDR3 coding DNA: TGTGCTAGTGGTTTGGTGTTGGGACAGGGGTCACCTTTTCAAGAGACCCAGTACTTC. Encoded protein: CASGLVLGQGSPFQETQYF.

The chain joins TRBV7-8 to TRBJ2-2; 15 bases map to TRBD2. CDR3 length equals 19 residues. Germline V gene sequence: CDR1 SGHVS, CDR2 FQNEAQ. After removal of 4 bases from V and 6 bases from J, the junction contained 12 bases not matched to a gene. The CDR3 bases are TGTGCCAGCAGCTATAATCGGCCGGGACTAGCGGGAGGTGCCGGGGAGCTGTTTTTT. Translating it yields CASSYNRPGLAGGAGELFF.

The rearrangement uses TRBV15 and TRBJ2-7; 11 nucleotides line up with TRBD2. V shed 8 bases and J 2 bases; nucleotides not matched to a gene: 11. The CDR3 spans 16 residues. CDR1 is LNHNV, CDR2 YYDKDF, per germline (reference sequence). Written as DNA, the CDR3 is TGTGCCACCCTTACCCAGTATAGCGGGAGGGCCTACGAGCAGTACTTC. It codes for CATLTQYSGRAYEQYF. Drawing the rest from reference TRBV15 and TRBJ2-7, the complete variable domain is DAMVIQNPRYQVTQFGKPVTLSCSQTLNHNVMYWYQQKSSQAPKLLFHYYDKDFNNEADTPDNFQSRRPNTSFCFLDIRSPGLGDTAMYLCATLTQYSGRAYEQYFGPGTRLTVT.

The chain recombines TRBV5-6 with TRBJ2-1; D gene uncertain. Trimming stripped 4 bases from V and 5 bases from J, with 16 bases between. The CDR3 has 15 amino acids. Germline V lookup: CDR1 SGHDT, CDR2 YYEEEE. CDR3 nucleotide sequence: TGTGCCAGCAGCGACACCGGACGGGCAAACAATGAGCAGTTCTTC. Translated, it gives CASSDTGRANNEQFF.

The gene calls are TRBV5-1 and TRBJ2-5, with no clear D. Germline V lookup: CDR1 SGHRS, CDR2 YFSETQ. V was clipped by 4 bases and J by 5 bases, with 12 bases between them. The CDR3 totals 13 residues. Written as DNA, the CDR3 is TGCGCCAGCAGCCCCATGGGGTCTGAGACCCAGTACTTC. Protein: CASSPMGSETQYF.

The J gene is TRBJ2-5, the V gene TRBV28, with TRBD2 matching over 9 bases. The germline V gene encodes CDR1 MDHEN and CDR2 SYDVKM. The J segment lost 5 bases and the V segment lost 2 bases, leaving 15 bases of the junction unmatched. This CDR3 is built from 18 residues. In DNA, the CDR3 is TGTGCCAGCAGTTTACGGAGGGCTGGCGGGAGGGCCGTTGAGACCCAGTACTTC. Protein sequence: CASSLRRAGGRAVETQYF.

The rearrangement joins TRBV4-2 to TRBJ2-7, with a weak D call TRBD2 (6 bases). The CDR3 loop spans 14 amino acids. Between the trimmed V and J ends, which lost 0 bases and 2 bases, there was a span of 8 bases. Looked up from germline, CDR1 is LGHNA and CDR2 is YNFKEQ. Written as DNA, the CDR3 is TGTGCCAGCAGCCAAGAGGCGGGAACCTACGAGCAGTACTTC. Protein product: CASSQEAGTYEQYF.

V and J are TRBV9 and TRBJ2-5; 9 bases map to TRBD2. The length of the CDR3 is 16 residues. The J segment lost 1 base and the V segment lost 0 bases, leaving 4 bases of the junction unmatched. In germline, CDR1 is SGDLS, CDR2 YYNGEE. The CDR3 loop reads CASSVGGGRAQETQYF. The CDR3 bases are TGTGCCAGCAGCGTAGGTGGCGGGAGGGCCCAAGAGACCCAGTACTTC.

J is TRBJ2-7 and V is TRBV28, with 7 positions matching TRBD1. Germline assignment: CDR1 MDHEN and CDR2 SYDVKM. J was trimmed by 3 bases and V by 7 bases; bases with no gene match: 9. The CDR3 consists of 14 residues. The CDR3: CASKRQGISYEQYF. The CDR3 DNA sequence: TGTGCCAGCAAACGACAGGGCATTAGCTACGAGCAGTACTTC.

The rearrangement links TRBV4-3 to TRBJ2-6; D is perhaps TRBD1 or TRBD2 (6 bases each). Per germline, CDR1 LGHNA and CDR2 YSLEER. The V end lost 1 base, the J end lost 2 bases, and 18 bases lay between the germline ends. The CDR3 totals 19 residues. CDR3 DNA: TGCGCCAGCAGCCAAGGGGGTGGGGGGCGCTCCCCTGGGGCCAACGTCCTGACTTTC. It specifies CASSQGGGGRSPGANVLTF.

The table lists this clone with a count of one. The chain recombines TRBV6-5 with TRBJ2-7, with 13 bases aligning to TRBD2. The J segment lost 9 bases and the V segment lost 0 bases, leaving 8 bases of the junction unmatched. The CDR3 runs to 16 residues. CDR1 is MNHEY, CDR2 SVGAGI, per germline. CDR3 nucleotides: TGTGCCAGCAGTTACTCGTCTGGACTAGCGGGAGTGGTGCAGTACTTC. Its translation: CASSYSSGLAGVVQYF.

The rearrangement links TRBV30 to TRBJ1-4, with TRBD1 matching 9 bases. V trimming: 2 bases; J trimming: 8 bases; junction bases outside the gene matches: 6. CDR3 length: 14 amino acids. Germline V gives CDR1 GTSNPN, CDR2 SVGIG (reference sequence). The CDR3 DNA is TGTGCCTGGAGTCCACAGGGGGCGAAGGAAAAACTGTTTTTT. It codes for CAWSPQGAKEKLFF.